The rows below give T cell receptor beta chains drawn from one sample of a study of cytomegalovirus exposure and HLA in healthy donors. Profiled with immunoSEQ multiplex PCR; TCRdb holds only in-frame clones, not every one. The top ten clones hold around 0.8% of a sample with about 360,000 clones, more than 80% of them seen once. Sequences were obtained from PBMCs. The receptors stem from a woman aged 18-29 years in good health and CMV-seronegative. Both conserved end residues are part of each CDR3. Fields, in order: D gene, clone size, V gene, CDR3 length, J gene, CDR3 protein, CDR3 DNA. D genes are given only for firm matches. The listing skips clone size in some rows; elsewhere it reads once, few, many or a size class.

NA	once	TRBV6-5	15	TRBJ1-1	CASSYVRELKAEAFF	TGTGCCAGCAGTTACGTAAGGGAGCTAAAGGCTGAAGCTTTCTTT
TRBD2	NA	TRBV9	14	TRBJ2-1	CASSAPGTSVEQFF	TGTGCCAGCAGCGCCCCCGGGACTAGCGTTGAGCAGTTCTTC
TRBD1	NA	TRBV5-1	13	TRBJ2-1	CASATGLYNEQFF	TGCGCCAGCGCGACAGGGCTCTACAATGAGCAGTTCTTC
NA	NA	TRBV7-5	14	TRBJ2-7	CVRSLGVSSYEQYF	TGTGTCAGAAGCTTAGGTGTCAGCTCCTACGAGCAGTACTTC
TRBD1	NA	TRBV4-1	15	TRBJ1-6	CASSQIGQGNSPLHF	TGCGCCAGCAGCCAAATAGGACAGGGGAATTCACCCCTCCACTTT
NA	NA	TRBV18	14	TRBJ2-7	CASSASVRRGEQYF	TGTGCCAGCTCAGCCAGTGTAAGGCGGGGTGAGCAGTACTTC
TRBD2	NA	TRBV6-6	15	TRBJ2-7	CASNAGGPSSYEQYF	TGTGCCAGCAACGCGGGGGGCCCAAGCTCCTACGAGCAGTACTTC
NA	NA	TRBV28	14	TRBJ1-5	CASSFLGAGQPQHF	TGTGCCAGCAGTTTTTTGGGAGCGGGTCAGCCCCAGCATTTT
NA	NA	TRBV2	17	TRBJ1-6	CASSVRGLLSYNSPLHF	TGTGCCAGCAGTGTAAGGGGACTTCTCTCCTATAATTCACCCCTCCACTTT
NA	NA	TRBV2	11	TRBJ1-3	CASSLRNTIYF	TGTGCCAGCAGTCTTCGAAACACCATATATTTT
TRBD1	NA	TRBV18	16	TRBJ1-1	CASSPGGTGSWTEAFF	TGTGCCAGCTCACCGGGCGGGACAGGGTCATGGACTGAAGCTTTCTTT
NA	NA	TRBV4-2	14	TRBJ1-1	CASRPQGPNTEAFF	TGTGCCAGCCGCCCACAGGGACCGAACACTGAAGCTTTCTTT
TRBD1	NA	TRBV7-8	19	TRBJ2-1	CASSTIGGTTGDSYNEQFF	TGTGCCAGCAGCACTATCGGAGGTACTACAGGGGACTCCTACAATGAGCAGTTCTTC
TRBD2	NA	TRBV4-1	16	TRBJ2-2	CASSQGRAHNTGELFF	TGCGCCAGCAGCCAGGGGAGGGCCCACAACACCGGGGAGCTGTTTTTT
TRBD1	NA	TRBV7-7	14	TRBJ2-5	CASSSTGGAETQYF	TGTGCCAGCAGCTCGACAGGGGGCGCAGAGACCCAGTACTTC
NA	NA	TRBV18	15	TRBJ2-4	CASSPLCLRYCIQYF	TGTGCCAGCTCACCGCTCTGCCTGAGGTATTGCATTCAGTACTTC